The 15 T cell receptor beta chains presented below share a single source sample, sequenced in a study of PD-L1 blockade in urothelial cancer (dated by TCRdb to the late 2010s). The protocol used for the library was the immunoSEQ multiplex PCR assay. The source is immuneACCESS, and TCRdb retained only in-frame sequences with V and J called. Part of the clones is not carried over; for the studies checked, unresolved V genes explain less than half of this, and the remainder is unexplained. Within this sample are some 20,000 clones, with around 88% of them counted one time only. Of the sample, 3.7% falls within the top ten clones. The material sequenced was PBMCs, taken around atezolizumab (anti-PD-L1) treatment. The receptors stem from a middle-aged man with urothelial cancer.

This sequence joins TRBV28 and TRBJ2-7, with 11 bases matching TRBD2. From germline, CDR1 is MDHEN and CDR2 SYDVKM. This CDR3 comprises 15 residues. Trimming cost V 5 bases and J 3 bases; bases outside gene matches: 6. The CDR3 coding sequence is TGTGCCAGCAGTAATCGACTAGCGGGGAACTACGAGCAGTACTTC. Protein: CASSNRLAGNYEQYF.

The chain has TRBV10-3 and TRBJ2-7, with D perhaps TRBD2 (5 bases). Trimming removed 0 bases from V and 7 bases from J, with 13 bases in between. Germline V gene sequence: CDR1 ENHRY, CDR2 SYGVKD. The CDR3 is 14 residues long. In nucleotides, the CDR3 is TGTGCCATCAGTGAGTCGGCGGGCACCGGGGAGCAGTACTTC. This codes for CAISESAGTGEQYF.

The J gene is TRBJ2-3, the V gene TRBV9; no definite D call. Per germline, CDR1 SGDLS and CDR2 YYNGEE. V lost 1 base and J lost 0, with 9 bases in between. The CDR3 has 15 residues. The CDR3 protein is CASSVSVASTDTQYF. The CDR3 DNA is TGTGCCAGCAGCGTATCGGTTGCTAGCACAGATACGCAGTATTTT.

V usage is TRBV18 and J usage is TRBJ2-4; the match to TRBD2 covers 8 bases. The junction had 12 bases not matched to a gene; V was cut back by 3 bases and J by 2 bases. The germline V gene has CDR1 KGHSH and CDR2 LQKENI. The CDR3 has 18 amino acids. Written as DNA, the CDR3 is TGTGCCAGCTCACCGCCGGTCTTCGAGCGGGAGTCCAAAAACATTCAGTACTTC. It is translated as CASSPPVFERESKNIQYF.

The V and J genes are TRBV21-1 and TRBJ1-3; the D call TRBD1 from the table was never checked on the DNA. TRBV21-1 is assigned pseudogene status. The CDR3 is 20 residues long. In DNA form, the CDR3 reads TGTGCCAGCAGCAAGAGCCTATCGCCTATAACAGGATCTATCGGAAACACCATATATTTT. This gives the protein CASSKSLSPITGSIGNTIYF.

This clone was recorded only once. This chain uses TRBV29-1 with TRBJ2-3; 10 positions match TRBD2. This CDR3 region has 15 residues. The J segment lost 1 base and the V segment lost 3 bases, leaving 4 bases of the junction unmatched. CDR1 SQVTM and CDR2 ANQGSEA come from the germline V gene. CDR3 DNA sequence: TGCAGCGTTGAGCCGGGGACTAGCGGCACAGATACGCAGTATTTT. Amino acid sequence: CSVEPGTSGTDTQYF.

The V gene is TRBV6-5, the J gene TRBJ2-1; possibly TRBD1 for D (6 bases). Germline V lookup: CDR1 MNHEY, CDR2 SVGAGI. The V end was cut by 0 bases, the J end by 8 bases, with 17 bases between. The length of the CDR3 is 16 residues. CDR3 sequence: CASSYSPQGKVYEQFF. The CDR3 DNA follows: TGTGCCAGCAGTTACTCTCCCCAGGGGAAGGTCTATGAGCAGTTCTTC.

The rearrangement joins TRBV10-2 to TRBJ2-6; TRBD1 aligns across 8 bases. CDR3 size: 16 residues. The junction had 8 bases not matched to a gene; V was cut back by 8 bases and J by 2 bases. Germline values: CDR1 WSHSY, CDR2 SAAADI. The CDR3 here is CASSNLQGAGANVLTF. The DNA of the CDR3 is TGCGCCAGCTCTAATCTACAGGGGGCTGGGGCCAACGTCCTGACTTTC.

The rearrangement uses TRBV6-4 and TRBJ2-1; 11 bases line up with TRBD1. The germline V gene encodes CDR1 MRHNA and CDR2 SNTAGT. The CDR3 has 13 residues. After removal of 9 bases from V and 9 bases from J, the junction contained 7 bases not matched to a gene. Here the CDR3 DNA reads TGTGCCAGTGGGACAGGGGGTAGTGGTGAGCAGTTCTTC. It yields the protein CASGTGGSGEQFF.

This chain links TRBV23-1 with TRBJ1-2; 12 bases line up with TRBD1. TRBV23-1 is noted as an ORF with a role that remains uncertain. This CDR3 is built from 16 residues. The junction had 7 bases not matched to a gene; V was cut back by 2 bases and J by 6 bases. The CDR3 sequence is CASSQPGQGARDGYTF. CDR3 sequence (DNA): TGCGCCAGCAGTCAACCGGGACAGGGGGCGCGGGATGGCTACACCTTC.

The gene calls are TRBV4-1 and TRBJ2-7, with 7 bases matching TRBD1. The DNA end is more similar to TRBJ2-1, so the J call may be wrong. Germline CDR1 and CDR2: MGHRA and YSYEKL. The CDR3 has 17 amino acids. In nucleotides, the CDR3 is TGCGCCAGCAGCAACATACAGGGGAAGAGGTTGTACAATGAGCAGTTCTTC. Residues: CASSNIQGKRLYNEQFF.

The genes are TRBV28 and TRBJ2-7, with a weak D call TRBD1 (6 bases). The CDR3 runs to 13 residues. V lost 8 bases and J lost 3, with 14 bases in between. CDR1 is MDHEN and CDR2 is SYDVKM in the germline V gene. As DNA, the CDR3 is TGTGCCAGCTATACAGGGTACGGCTACGAGCAGTACTTC. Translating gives CASYTGYGYEQYF. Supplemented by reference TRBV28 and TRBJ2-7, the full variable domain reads DVKVTQSSRYLVKRTGEKVFLECVQDMDHENMFWYRQDPGLGLRLIYFSYDVKMKEKGDIPEGYSVSREKKERFSLILESASTNQTSMYLCASYTGYGYEQYFGPGTRLTVT.

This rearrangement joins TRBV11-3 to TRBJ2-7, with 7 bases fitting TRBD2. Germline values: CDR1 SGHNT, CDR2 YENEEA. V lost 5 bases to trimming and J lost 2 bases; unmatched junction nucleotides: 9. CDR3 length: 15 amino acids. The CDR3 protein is CASSPGSTSTYEQYF. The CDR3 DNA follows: TGTGCCAGCAGCCCCGGATCGACTAGCACCTACGAGCAGTACTTC.

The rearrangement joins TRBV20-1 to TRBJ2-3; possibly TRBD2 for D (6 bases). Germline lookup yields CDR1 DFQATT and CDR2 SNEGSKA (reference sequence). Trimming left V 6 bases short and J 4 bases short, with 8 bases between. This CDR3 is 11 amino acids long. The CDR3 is CSATGADTQYF. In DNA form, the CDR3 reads TGCAGTGCGACGGGAGCAGATACGCAGTATTTT.

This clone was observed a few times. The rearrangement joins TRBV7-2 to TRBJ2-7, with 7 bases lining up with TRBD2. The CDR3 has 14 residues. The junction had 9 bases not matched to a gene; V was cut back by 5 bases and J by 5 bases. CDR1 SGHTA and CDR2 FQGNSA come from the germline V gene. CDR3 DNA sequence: TGTGCCAGCAGCCCCGGGAGGCCGGGGAACGAGCAGTACTTC. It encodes CASSPGRPGNEQYF.